Listed here are 13 T cell receptor beta chains from one sample, sequenced in a study of blood T cells in healthy people across ages. A J-beta primer mix and a sample-barcoded 5' primer were used in a second PCR of about 7 to 12 cycles. TCRdb re-derived calls from the 5' RACE reads in MiXCR, one entry per CDR3 protein. This sample has over 950,000 distinct CDR3 sequences; roughly half occur once, and the top ten carry roughly a fifth. The sequenced sample was blood. Receptor source: a woman aged 55-69 years in good health.

The chain is built from TRBV5-6 and TRBJ2-4, with a possible D match to TRBD2 (6 bases). The J call may be incorrect, as the DNA end agrees better with TRBJ2-5. The germline gives CDR1 SGHDT, CDR2 YYEEEE. The CDR3 contains 15 residues. CDR3 nucleotide sequence: TGTGCCAGCGGGCCACAAGCGGGTTCGGCGGAGACCCAGTACTTC. It codes for CASGPQAGSAETQYF.

This chain links TRBV28 with TRBJ2-2, with no clear D. With 3 bases removed from V and 4 bases from J, the gap between germline ends came to 12 bases. CDR3 length: 15 residues. The germline V gene has CDR1 MDHEN and CDR2 SYDVKM. This CDR3 reads CASSFGPFVTGELFF. CDR3 DNA sequence: TGTGCCAGCAGTTTCGGCCCCTTTGTCACCGGGGAGCTGTTTTTT.

The chain is built from TRBV20-1 and TRBJ1-6, with 8 bases fitting TRBD1. CDR3 size: 15 residues. Germline CDR1 is DFQATT and CDR2 is SNEGSKA (reference sequence). The ends lost 0 bases at V and 6 bases at J; junction bases unmatched: 4. CDR3 DNA sequence: TGCAGTGCTAGAGAAGGGACAGGCGGTAATTCACCCCTCCACTTT. Translation: CSAREGTGGNSPLHF.

The rearrangement joins TRBV5-1 to TRBJ2-4; D perhaps matches TRBD1 (6 bases). There are 15 residues in the CDR3. Looked up from germline, CDR1 is SGHRS and CDR2 is YFSETQ. Trimming stripped 0 bases from V and 1 base from J, with 8 bases between. DNA for the CDR3: TGCGCCAGCAGCTTGGGTACAGGGGCCAAAAACATTCAGTACTTC. Translating gives CASSLGTGAKNIQYF.

V usage is TRBV20-1 and J usage is TRBJ2-3, with D possibly TRBD1 on 6 matching bases. The V end was cut by 7 bases, the J end by 1 base, with 12 bases between. Germline loops: CDR1 DFQATT, CDR2 SNEGSKA (reference sequence). This CDR3 has 13 residues. CDR3 amino acids: CSGARTGTDTQYF. As DNA, the CDR3 is TGCAGTGGCGCACGGACAGGCACAGATACGCAGTATTTT.

V and J are TRBV6-5 and TRBJ1-6, with 7 nucleotides matching TRBD1. J was trimmed by 5 bases and V by 2 bases; bases with no gene match: 3. The CDR3 spans 15 residues. From germline, CDR1 is MNHEY and CDR2 SVGAGI. CDR3 DNA sequence: TGTGCCAGCAGTTACATCGGACAGGATAATTCACCCCTCCACTTT. Residues: CASSYIGQDNSPLHF.

This chain uses TRBV5-5 with TRBJ1-5; D gene ambiguous. The CDR3 extends over 13 amino acids. V was cut by 4 bases and J by 7 bases, with 12 bases left in between. From germline, CDR1 is SGHKS and CDR2 YYEKEE (reference sequence). The CDR3 region is CASSLYTSQPQHF. CDR3 in DNA: TGTGCCAGCAGCCTATATACCTCGCAGCCCCAGCATTTT. The whole variable domain, filled in from reference TRBV5-5 and TRBJ1-5, reads DAGVTQSPTHLIKTRGQQVTLRCSPISGHKSVSWYQQVLGQGPQFIFQYYEKEERGRGNFPDRFSARQFPNYSSELNVNALLLGDSALYLCASSLYTSQPQHFGDGTRLSIL.

Concerning this clonotype itself: A much larger clonotype is one base distant, so this may be a read error. The chain recombines TRBV28 with TRBJ2-7; possible D gene TRBD1, 5 bases. The CDR3 runs to 12 residues. Trimming left V 3 bases short and J 4 bases short, with 7 bases between. The germline CDR1 and CDR2 sequences are MDHEN and SYDVKM. The CDR3 loop reads CASSFSGYEQYF. DNA for the CDR3: TGTGCCAGCAGTTTCTCAGGGTACGAGCAGTACTTC.

This clonotype occurred a few times. This chain connects TRBV5-1 to TRBJ2-6; D uncertain. The CDR3 extends over 17 amino acids. V lost 6 bases and J 0 bases, leaving 16 bases between the germline ends. The V gene's germline CDR1 is SGHRS and CDR2 YFSETQ. CDR3: CASTSVRAISGANVLTF. Written as DNA, the CDR3 is TGCGCCAGCACCTCGGTACGGGCCATCTCTGGGGCCAACGTCCTGACTTTC.

The chain is built from TRBV9 and TRBJ2-1; the D is unclear. The V end lost 3 bases, the J end lost 10 bases, and 20 bases lay between the germline ends. This CDR3 spans 15 amino acids. Germline CDR1 is SGDLS and CDR2 is YYNGEE. The CDR3 DNA reads as TGTGCCAGCAGCGGACGAGGAAGCACGCAATTGGAGCAGTTCTTC. Translating gives CASSGRGSTQLEQFF.

This chain uses TRBV7-2 with TRBJ2-5, with a weak D call TRBD1 (5 bases). The CDR3 contains 14 residues. Germline assignment: CDR1 SGHTA and CDR2 FQGNSA. Trimming stripped 5 bases from V and 0 bases from J, with 10 bases between. The CDR3 DNA reads TGTGCCAGCAGCGCAGACAGATACCAAGAGACCCAGTACTTC. Translated: CASSADRYQETQYF.

The V and J genes are TRBV20-1 and TRBJ2-4; a weak D match, TRBD2 (6 bases). The J call may be faulty, since TRBJ2-5 better matches the DNA end. CDR3 length equals 12 residues. Per germline, CDR1 DFQATT and CDR2 SNEGSKA (reference sequence). The CDR3 DNA follows: TGCAGTGCTGGGGGGATCCAAGAGACCCAGTACTTC. Its protein is CSAGGIQETQYF.

The chain links TRBV7-6 to TRBJ2-7, with no clear D. CDR1 and CDR2 (germline): SGHVS, FNYEAQ. Trimming cost V 0 bases and J 2 bases, with 11 bases left between them. CDR3 length equals 15 residues. CDR3 DNA: TGTGCCAGCAGCTTAGCGCCGCAGTTGACCTACGAGCAGTACTTC. Amino acids: CASSLAPQLTYEQYF.